This T cell receptor (beta chain) appears in the sequencing data of a study of shared clonotypes between healthy human individuals (dated by TCRdb to 2020 to 2021). Looking at the study overall: The cohort comprised a couple of women and a few men aged 18 to 49 years. Per donor, three plates each were used for CD4 naive and CD4 memory, two for CD8 naive, and one for CD8 memory. To estimate repertoire size and how much clonotypes are shared between individuals, the study performed deep sequencing of blood TCR repertoires from about five healthy adults. To increase sequencing depth and limit assay-specific biases, different laboratories used diverse techniques to prepare libraries and sequence TCR repertoires. Between about 0.8 and 8.9 billion PBMCs per donor were obtained by leukapheresis. Study-level results and caveats: Sharing across a few donors was observed for approximately 5% of naive CD4, about 3.2% of naive CD8, 2% to 2.5% of memory CD4, and about 0.39% of memory CD8 clonotypes. The small number of donors limited the genetic and exposure-history diversity represented. Incomplete sequencing was indicated by rarefaction of sorted-subset datasets, despite the large sequencing depth. Sampling was restricted to blood, and TCR repertoires in tissues likely differ from the TCR repertoires found in blood. Pairwise subsampling indicated that sequencing depth was expected to affect the degree of clonotype sharing among donors. Compared with non-shared clonotypes, clonotypes shared by all four sorted-subset donors had higher generation probabilities. Naive subsets generally had larger estimated clonotype richness than memory subsets did.

The donors were healthy, HIV-negative adults who had no recently reported acute infections or vaccinations. Every donor was a Caucasian adult living in Nashville, Tennessee, USA. CD4+ T cells were enriched by magnetic negative selection; naive cells were then positively selected on CD45RA, and the negative fraction formed the memory subset. Blood was collected by leukapheresis, and PBMCs were isolated by Ficoll-Histopaque density gradient centrifugation and then cryopreserved in liquid nitrogen vapor phase. Analytical flow cytometry was used to check the purity and quantity of every magnetically sorted T cell population. Genomic DNA was isolated from each sorted fraction and quantified by UV absorbance on a Nanodrop 2000c. Note on this clone: Its antigen remains unidentified. No clone much larger than this one lies a single base away; base qualities are absent.

Using the deep immunoSEQ assay, TCR CDR3 regions were amplified from genomic DNA by multiplex PCR. Extracted genomic DNA from each cell subset was spread evenly across all wells of several immunoSEQ 96-well plates, with each plate serving as a replicate. For sorted subsets, about 200 ng genomic DNA, equal to tens of thousands of T cell genomes, was loaded into each replicate PCR. Purified libraries were measured with a Qubit 3.0 fluorometer, size-checked on a Bioanalyzer 2100, and measured again with the KAPA Library Quantification kit. A separate single-read 150-cycle Illumina NextSeq 550 flow cell was used to sequence each immunoSEQ 96-well plate. The study's own analysis went as follows. Because only junctional sequences without quality scores were contained in the immunoSEQ output, filtering matching that applied to full-length reads could not be performed. Sequences were annotated with PyIR, a Python wrapper for IgBLAST v1.9, and V/J genes and CDR3 were assigned using IMGT germline references. Reads were removed for weak V/J assignments (E-value above 1e-6), missing CDR3, stop codons, out-of-frame junctions, or ambiguous translated residues. V3J clonotypes were defined as sequences sharing the same inferred V gene, J gene, and CDR3 amino acid sequence. Percentage overlap between repertoires was calculated by dividing the number of shared unique clonotypes by the size of the smaller repertoire. Repertoire richness was assessed with RTK rarefaction, the Chao1 estimator, and Recon v2.1 estimates of unobserved clonotypes. Generation probabilities were computed with OLGA for all TCRbeta clonotypes obtained by the gDNA method from a few donors. The clones in this table, taken by TCRdb from immuneACCESS, are in-frame only. Not every clone is retained; where verified, under half of the shortfall comes from an unresolved V gene, and the cause of the rest is unknown. That table furnishes V, J and clone size, whereas the DNA furnished D and trimming. This sample comprises about 2 million clones, 95% of them detected only once. Clones ranked in the top ten supply 0.13% of the sample.

From the cysteine up to the phenylalanine, the CDR3 has a length of 12 residues. Of the read, only the CDR3 DNA is kept; its 36 bases are in frame from base 1. V loses 5 bases of germline sequence and J loses 2 bases, and the interval between the two ends is 9 bases. CDR1 GTSNPN and CDR2 SVGIG are derived from the germline V gene (reference sequence). The chain is assembled from TRBV30 and TRBJ2-5; the best D guess is TRBD1, with 6 bases matching. The TCR was taken from a man between 18 and 35 years old in good health. The sequenced sample consisted of naive CD4+ T cells sorted from blood. The sample's cell subset or site label, decoded: CD45RA+ positively selected. The nucleotide sequence reads TGTGCCTGGGGGGGACATCAAGAGACCCAGTACTTC. Its amino acids are CAWGGHQETQYF. With the rest looked up from the reference TRBV30 and TRBJ2-5 genes rather than sequenced, the full variable domain is SQTIHQWPATLVQPVGSPLSLECTVEGTSNPNLYWYRQAAGRGLQLLFYSVGIGQISSEVPQNLSASRPQDRQFILSSKKLLLSDSGFYLCAWGGHQETQYFGPGTRLLVL.